This entry describes one T cell receptor (beta chain). This specimen comes from a study of control samples from healthy donors and cancer patients. Assay used: immunoSEQ multiplex PCR; TCRdb lists only in-frame clones, some missing. The repertoire consists of 65,000 to 85,000 clones, with over 75% occurring once and the leading ten covering approximately 2.5%. This CDR3 region has 14 residues. J was trimmed by 3 bases and V by 5 bases; bases with no gene match: 7. CDR1 and CDR2 from the germline V gene are SGHRS and YFSETQ. The sequence was obtained from a woman aged 50 to 60 with head and neck cancer. The chain links TRBV5-1 to TRBJ2-5; 7 positions match TRBD1. Sequenced sample: PBMCs. CDR3 sequence reads: CASRVGTAEETQYF. CDR3 coding DNA: TGCGCCAGCAGAGTCGGGACAGCAGAAGAGACCCAGTACTTC.